Following are 26 T cell receptor beta chains from one sample sequenced in a study of blood T cell repertoires in COVID-19. Clones were sequenced by immunoSEQ multiplex PCR, and TCRdb holds only the in-frame ones, with some missing. The sample yields 250,000 to 300,000 clones, 80% to 90% seen once. Sequencing was carried out using peripheral blood. The receptors here all came from a woman in her twenties or thirties with COVID-19, enrolled during active disease.

This rearrangement joins TRBV4-1 to TRBJ1-3, with 7 positions matching TRBD1. The CDR3 consists of 14 residues. Losses at the gene ends were 2 bases for V and 3 bases for J; bases not matched to a gene: 1. Germline assignment: CDR1 MGHRA and CDR2 YSYEKL. The CDR3 DNA is TGCGCCAGCAGCCAACACAGGGGTGGAAACACCATATATTTT. Amino acids: CASSQHRGGNTIYF.

V usage is TRBV11-2 and J usage is TRBJ2-3; D call uncertain. Germline assignment: CDR1 SGHAT and CDR2 FQNNGV. This CDR3 spans 13 amino acids. V shed 1 base and J shed 6 bases, with 8 bases lying between them. The CDR3 nucleotides read TGTGCCAGCAGCTTAGGAGGTGCGGATACGCAGTATTTT. It codes for CASSLGGADTQYF.

The rearrangement uses TRBV11-2 and TRBJ1-1; D ambiguous. This CDR3 is built from 12 residues. CDR1 and CDR2 from the germline V gene are SGHAT and FQNNGV. The germline V and J ends were trimmed by 5 bases and 5 bases, with 9 bases remaining between them. The CDR3 DNA sequence: TGTGCCAGCAGCCGCGGGTTGACTGAAGCTTTCTTT. Protein product: CASSRGLTEAFF. The entire variable domain, with the rest obtained from reference TRBV11-2 and TRBJ1-1, is as follows: EAGVAQSPRYKIIEKRQSVAFWCNPISGHATLYWYQQILGQGPKLLIQFQNNGVVDDSQLPKDRFSAERLKGVDSTLKIQPAKLEDSAVYLCASSRGLTEAFFGQGTRLTVV.

V is TRBV5-1 and J is TRBJ1-6; 7 positions match TRBD1. CDR3 length equals 17 residues. Looked up from germline, CDR1 is SGHRS and CDR2 is YFSETQ. Losses at the gene ends were 0 bases for V and 3 bases for J; bases not matched to a gene: 6. CDR3 sequence: CASSLDPAGGYNSPLHF. CDR3 DNA: TGCGCCAGCAGCTTGGATCCGGCAGGGGGCTATAATTCACCCCTCCACTTT.

The V gene is TRBV11-2, the J gene TRBJ2-1; no clear D. CDR1 is SGHAT and CDR2 is FQNNGV in the germline V gene. The CDR3 covers 15 residues. The germline V and J ends were trimmed by 4 bases and 0 bases, with 10 bases remaining between them. DNA for the CDR3: TGTGCCAGCAGCTCCCCCCGGTTCTCCTACAATGAGCAGTTCTTC. Its translation is CASSSPRFSYNEQFF.

The chain links TRBV7-2 to TRBJ1-1, with D unclear. This CDR3 has 11 residues. V shed 4 bases and J shed 6 bases, with 6 bases lying between them. Germline lookup yields CDR1 SGHTA and CDR2 FQGNSA. CDR3 sequence (DNA): TGTGCCAGCAGCTCCGGTGCTGAAGCTTTCTTT. This sequence encodes CASSSGAEAFF.

J is TRBJ2-3 and V is TRBV11-2, with 8 bases matching TRBD2. J gave up 2 bases and V 5 bases, and 6 bases lay outside the gene matches. The germline CDR1 and CDR2 sequences are SGHAT and FQNNGV. CDR3 length: 15 amino acids. CDR3 amino acids: CASSGTGGSTDTQYF. The CDR3 region has the DNA TGTGCCAGCAGCGGAACGGGGGGGTCCACAGATACGCAGTATTTT.

A single count supports this clone. The rearrangement uses TRBV18 and TRBJ2-2; no clear D. V lost 7 bases, J lost 5 bases, and 20 bases lay in between. The CDR3 spans 16 residues. The germline gives CDR1 KGHSH, CDR2 LQKENI. The CDR3 here is CASYLTKAVETGELFF. The DNA for the CDR3 is TGTGCCAGCTATCTCACCAAAGCCGTTGAAACCGGGGAGCTGTTTTTT.

The genes are TRBV5-1 and TRBJ2-1, with 9 bases matching TRBD2. The V and J ends lost 3 bases and 5 bases, in that order; junction bases with no gene match: 6. The CDR3 is 15 residues long. Germline-derived CDR1 and CDR2 are SGHRS and YFSETQ. The CDR3 bases are TGCGCCAGCAGCTCCCAGGCGGGGGGGGACAATGAGCAGTTCTTC. Its protein product is CASSSQAGGDNEQFF. The complete variable domain, with remaining parts taken from reference TRBV5-1 and TRBJ2-1, reads KAGVTQTPRYLIKTRGQQVTLSCSPISGHRSVSWYQQTPGQGLQFLFEYFSETQRNKGNFPGRFSGRQFSNSRSEMNVSTLELGDSALYLCASSSQAGGDNEQFFGPGTRLTVL.

J is TRBJ1-6 and V is TRBV4-2; 7 nucleotides match TRBD1. CDR3 length: 17 amino acids. V lost 1 base to trimming and J lost 6 bases; unmatched junction nucleotides: 9. CDR1 is LGHNA and CDR2 is YNFKEQ in the germline V gene. For the CDR3, the DNA is TGTGCCAGCAGCCAAGTGCGAGGGGGCACGGGTAATTCACCCCTCCACTTT. It encodes CASSQVRGGTGNSPLHF.

This chain links TRBV19 with TRBJ2-1, with unresolved D. The V end lost 1 base, the J end lost 10 bases, and 8 bases lay between the germline ends. In germline, CDR1 is LNHDA, CDR2 SQIVND (reference sequence). This CDR3 region has 12 residues. The CDR3, as DNA: TGTGCCAGTAGTATAGTTGGGCAAGAGCAGTTCTTC. Amino acid sequence: CASSIVGQEQFF. The full variable domain, its missing parts supplied by reference TRBV19 and TRBJ2-1, is DGGITQSPKYLFRKEGQNVTLSCEQNLNHDAMYWYRQDPGQGLRLIYYSQIVNDFQKGDIAEGYSVSREKKESFPLTVTSAQKNPTAFYLCASSIVGQEQFFGPGTRLTVL.

The chain recombines TRBV28 with TRBJ2-2, with 7 nucleotides matching TRBD2. Germline V gives CDR1 MDHEN, CDR2 SYDVKM. CDR3 length equals 18 residues. V trimming: 4 bases; J trimming: 0 bases; junction bases outside the gene matches: 11. CDR3 bases: TGTGCCAGCAGTTCTCCGGGACTACCTCAATCGAACACCGGGGAGCTGTTTTTT. It translates to CASSSPGLPQSNTGELFF.

The V and J genes are TRBV27 and TRBJ1-2; 11 bases align to TRBD1. CDR3 length: 17 residues. V trimming: 3 bases; J trimming: 2 bases; junction bases outside the gene matches: 8. CDR1 is MNHEY, CDR2 SMNVEV, per germline (reference sequence). In nucleotides, the CDR3 is TGTGCCAGCAGTTTGAGTTCCGGGACAGGGGGAAACTATGGCTACACCTTC. Amino acid sequence: CASSLSSGTGGNYGYTF.

In this sample, this clone turned up once. At one of its ends the junction is not consistent with the germline gene, which may arise from a read error. This chain links TRBV5-1 with TRBJ2-3; TRBD1 agrees at 8 bases. Per germline, CDR1 SGHRS and CDR2 YFSETQ. CDR3 size: 14 residues. The CDR3 loop is CASTLDRVTDTQYF. The CDR3 DNA follows: TGCGCCAGCACCTTGGACAGGGTAACAGATACGCAGTATTTT.

This chain uses TRBV19 with TRBJ1-1; possible D gene TRBD1, 6 bases. Germline assignment: CDR1 LNHDA and CDR2 SQIVND (reference sequence). This CDR3 is built from 15 residues. The V end lost 9 bases, the J end lost 3 bases, and 20 bases lay between the germline ends. The CDR3 sequence: CASSKWGGLDTEAFF. As DNA, the CDR3 is TGTGCCAGCTCCAAGTGGGGGGGGCTTGACACTGAAGCTTTCTTT.

The chain is built from TRBV5-4 and TRBJ2-7, with 9 bases lining up with TRBD1. The CDR3 consists of 12 residues. V shed 10 bases, J shed 3 bases, and the junction held 5 bases outside the gene matches. In germline, CDR1 is SGHNT, CDR2 YYREEE (reference sequence). The CDR3 here is CAASGQGYEQYF. The CDR3 bases are TGTGCCGCGTCGGGACAGGGCTACGAGCAGTACTTC. Complete variable domain (other parts from reference TRBV5-4 and TRBJ2-7): ETGVTQSPTHLIKTRGQQVTLRCSSQSGHNTVSWYQQALGQGPQFIFQYYREEENGRGNFPPRFSGLQFPNYSSELNVNALELDDSALYLCAASGQGYEQYFGPGTRLTVT.

V and J are TRBV19 and TRBJ2-1, with 9 bases aligning to TRBD2. The CDR3 is 14 amino acids. V shed 4 bases and J 4 bases; nucleotides not matched to a gene: 2. In germline, CDR1 is LNHDA, CDR2 SQIVND (reference sequence). CDR3 protein: CASSSGGVYNEQFF. CDR3 nucleotide sequence: TGTGCCAGTAGTAGCGGGGGGGTATACAATGAGCAGTTCTTC. The full variable domain, in which reference TRBV19 and TRBJ2-1 provide the parts outside the CDR3, is DGGITQSPKYLFRKEGQNVTLSCEQNLNHDAMYWYRQDPGQGLRLIYYSQIVNDFQKGDIAEGYSVSREKKESFPLTVTSAQKNPTAFYLCASSSGGVYNEQFFGPGTRLTVL.

The V gene is TRBV5-1, the J gene TRBJ2-2, with D possibly matching TRBD1 (5 bases). The CDR3 runs 17 residues. Germline-derived CDR1 and CDR2 are SGHRS and YFSETQ. V lost 4 bases and J lost 0, with 16 bases in between. The CDR3, as DNA: TGCGCCAGCAGCGAGGACCCGACAGAGTCGAACACCGGGGAGCTGTTTTTT. Its protein product is CASSEDPTESNTGELFF. The full variable domain, in which reference TRBV5-1 and TRBJ2-2 provide the parts outside the CDR3, is KAGVTQTPRYLIKTRGQQVTLSCSPISGHRSVSWYQQTPGQGLQFLFEYFSETQRNKGNFPGRFSGRQFSNSRSEMNVSTLELGDSALYLCASSEDPTESNTGELFFGEGSRLTVL.

This chain links TRBV13 with TRBJ2-2; D may be TRBD2 (6 bases). The CDR3 covers 17 residues. Germline lookup yields CDR1 PRHDT and CDR2 FYEKMQ (reference sequence). The V and J ends lost 5 bases and 2 bases respectively, with 18 bases between them. CDR3 in amino acids: CASSPPTNGGNTGELFF. The CDR3 coding sequence is TGTGCCAGCAGCCCCCCCACTAACGGGGGTAACACCGGGGAGCTGTTTTTT. The variable domain in full, completed from reference TRBV13 and TRBJ2-2, reads AAGVIQSPRHLIKEKRETATLKCYPIPRHDTVYWYQQGPGQDPQFLISFYEKMQSDKGSIPDRFSAQQFSDYHSELNMSSLELGDSALYFCASSPPTNGGNTGELFFGEGSRLTVL.

This chain uses TRBV3-1 (or the pseudogene TRBV3-2) with TRBJ2-5; 10 positions agree with TRBD1. Trimming at V came to 6 bases and at J to 4 bases, leaving 2 bases not matched to a gene. The CDR3 is 13 residues long. Germline V gives CDR1 LGHDT, CDR2 YNNKEL (reference sequence). The CDR3 is CASRGDRGETQYF. The CDR3 DNA reads TGTGCCAGCAGGGGGGACAGGGGAGAGACCCAGTACTTC.

The chain carries TRBV23-1 and TRBJ1-5; 11 positions agree with TRBD1. TRBV23-1 is reported as an ORF; its role is uncertain. Trimming at V came to 5 bases and at J to 7 bases, leaving 4 bases not matched to a gene. This CDR3 is 14 amino acids long. The CDR3 here is CASSWTGGYQPQHF. DNA for the CDR3: TGCGCCAGCAGTTGGACAGGGGGCTACCAGCCCCAGCATTTT.

A remark on this clone: Additional DNA sequences in this sample encode the identical CDR3. The chain joins TRBV5-4 to TRBJ2-1; D is perhaps TRBD2 (7 bases). Trimming removed 0 bases at V and 4 bases at J, with 11 bases between. The CDR3 has 15 amino acids. Germline-derived CDR1 and CDR2 are SGHNT and YYREEE (reference sequence). Here the CDR3 reads CASSLGGGTYNEQFF. The CDR3 nucleotides read TGTGCCAGCAGCTTGGGGGGGGGCACGTACAATGAGCAGTTCTTC.

The chain uses TRBV6-5 and TRBJ1-1; D is unclear. This CDR3 spans 15 amino acids. Germline V gives CDR1 MNHEY, CDR2 SVGAGI. Trimming cost V 2 bases and J 4 bases, with 14 bases left between them. The CDR3 reads CASSYAWSSSTEAFF. The CDR3 nucleotides are TGTGCCAGCAGTTACGCGTGGAGTTCGAGCACTGAAGCTTTCTTT.

The chain joins TRBV27 to TRBJ2-5; 10 bases agree with TRBD2. Looked up from germline, CDR1 is MNHEY and CDR2 is SMNVEV (reference sequence). The CDR3 consists of 16 residues. The J segment lost 5 bases and the V segment lost 0 bases, leaving 6 bases of the junction unmatched. CDR3 in DNA: TGTGCCAGCAGTTTATCGCGACTACTAGCGGGGGAGACCCAGTACTTC. This gives the protein CASSLSRLLAGETQYF.

This clone was counted between two and nine times. The chain couples TRBV9 to TRBJ2-3, with TRBD1 matching over 7 bases. Trimming cost V 2 bases and J 4 bases; bases outside gene matches: 1. This CDR3 has 13 residues. The V gene's germline CDR1 is SGDLS and CDR2 YYNGEE. CDR3 in amino acids: CASSVQGADTQYF. The CDR3 DNA sequence: TGTGCCAGCAGCGTGCAGGGGGCAGATACGCAGTATTTT.

The chain is built from TRBV7-2 and TRBJ1-3; D unresolved. The V gene lost 5 bases and the J gene lost 4 bases, with 12 bases spanning the gap. Germline-derived CDR1 and CDR2 are SGHTA and FQGNSA. This CDR3 contains 14 residues. Here the CDR3 reads CASSPQVNGNTIYF. In nucleotides, the CDR3 is TGTGCCAGCAGCCCCCAGGTGAACGGAAACACCATATATTTT.